A selection of T cell receptor beta chains follows, all from one sample in a study of liver allograft versus peripheral blood T cells. TCRdb reprocessed the reads via MiXCR and lists one record per CDR3 protein. The table lists about 5,200 distinct CDR3 sequences, about 17% of them singletons, with 50% to 65% in the top ten. The receptor set was obtained from a human patient who had a liver transplant. Some T cells may be provided by the graft donor. CDR3s include the opening cysteine and the closing phenylalanine or tryptophan. A D gene is named only where the DNA matches it firmly. Clone size is shown for a subset of rows, as once, few, many or a class of expanded clone.

v_call	clone_size	j_call	d_call	cdr3_nt	cdr3_aa
TRBV6-7	many	TRBJ1-5	TRBD1	TGTGCCAGCAGTAAGGGGGACAGGGGGGATTTGGGCAATCAGCCCCAGCATTTT	CASSKGDRGDLGNQPQHF
TRBV25-1	few	TRBJ1-1	TRBD1	TGTGCCAGCAGTGACCAGGGGGACACTGAAGCTTTCTTT	CASSDQGDTEAFF
TRBV20-1	.	TRBJ1-1	TRBD1	TGCAGTGCTTCGACAGGGGACGTCACTGAAGCTTTCTTT	CSASTGDVTEAFF
TRBV27	.	TRBJ2-7	TRBD2	TGTGCCAGCAGTTTTTCGAGCGGGAGGGTCTCCTACGAGCAGTACTTC	CASSFSSGRVSYEQYF
TRBV13	.	TRBJ2-7	.	TGTGCTAGCAGCTTGGCTGGGACGGGGACGTACGAGCAGTACTTC	CASSLAGTGTYEQYF
TRBV20-1	few	TRBJ1-1	.	TGCAGTGCGGGCGAATACGTCTTCATGAACACTGAAGCTTTCTTT	CSAGEYVFMNTEAFF
TRBV7-2	few	TRBJ2-7	.	TGTGCCAGCAGCTTACCCAGGGAAGGCGCCTACGAGCAGTACTTC	CASSLPREGAYEQYF
TRBV6-5	medium-sized	TRBJ1-2	TRBD1	TGTGCCAGCAGCTACGGGACAGACTATGGCTACACCTTC	CASSYGTDYGYTF
TRBV24-1	few	TRBJ1-5	.	TGTGCCACCAGTGATTTCTACGGCAATCAGCCCCAGCATTTT	CATSDFYGNQPQHF
TRBV19	.	TRBJ1-5	.	TGTGCCAGTAGTATGTCGGGGGGCTCTAGCAATCAGCCCCAGCATTTT	CASSMSGGSSNQPQHF
TRBV11-2	medium-sized	TRBJ1-6	TRBD1	TGTGCCAGCAGTCTGGGACAGGGTAATTCACCCCTCCACTTT	CASSLGQGNSPLHF
TRBV24-1	few	TRBJ2-7	.	TGTGCCACCAGCTTGAGCGAGCAGTACTTC	CATSLSEQYF
TRBV5-4	many	TRBJ1-2	.	TGTGCCAGCAGCAGCGGGACTAATCTCTATGGCTACACCTTC	CASSSGTNLYGYTF
TRBV6-5	many	TRBJ2-1	.	TGTGCCAGCAGGGACTTGACACCCCCGGGTTACAATGAGCAGTTCTTC	CASRDLTPPGYNEQFF
TRBV5-6	.	TRBJ1-1	TRBD1	TGTGCCAGCAGCGGGGAGACAGGGATGAACACTGAAGCTTTCTTT	CASSGETGMNTEAFF
TRBV11-2	few	TRBJ1-5	.	TGTGCCAGCAGCTTAGCGGGGGGGAAGAATCAGCCCCAGCATTTT	CASSLAGGKNQPQHF
TRBV5-6	few	TRBJ1-2	.	TGTGCCAGCAGCTTGTACGCGGTTCGGGAAAATAACTATGGCTACACCTTC	CASSLYAVRENNYGYTF
TRBV13	medium-sized	TRBJ2-2	.	TGTGCCAGCAGCGTGGTACTGTCGAACACCGGGGAGCTGTTTTTT	CASSVVLSNTGELFF
TRBV27	.	TRBJ1-1	.	TGTGCCAGCAGTTTATGGGCAGGGATGAACACTGAAGCTTTCTTT	CASSLWAGMNTEAFF
TRBV28	few	TRBJ1-4	.	TGTGCCAGCAGTGCCGCCAGGGGCTCAGCAACTAATGAAAAACTGTTTTTT	CASSAARGSATNEKLFF
TRBV19	many	TRBJ1-5	.	TGTGCCAGTAGTATAATGAAGGCGCAGCCCCAGCATTTT	CASSIMKAQPQHF
TRBV24-1	medium-sized	TRBJ2-1	TRBD1	TGTGCCACCAGTGAGCATGGGACAGACAATGAGCAGTTCTTC	CATSEHGTDNEQFF
TRBV19	many	TRBJ2-7	TRBD2	TGTGCCAGTAGTATTCGACTAGCGGAGAGCTACGAGCAGTACTTC	CASSIRLAESYEQYF
TRBV27	few	TRBJ1-4	.	TGTGCCAGCAGTTCTGCCGGCGGACCCGAGCAGGAAAAACTGTTTTTT	CASSSAGGPEQEKLFF
TRBV13	medium-sized	TRBJ2-1	TRBD2	TGTGCCAGCAGCTTAGGCCTATTGGCTAGCGGGAGAAGGTCCTACAATGAGCAGTTCTTC	CASSLGLLASGRRSYNEQFF
TRBV12-3/TRBV12-4	.	TRBJ2-1	.	TGTGCCAGCAGTTCGGGACAAAGCATCGAGCAGTTCTTC	CASSSGQSIEQFF
TRBV6-5	medium-sized	TRBJ2-4	TRBD2	TGTGCCAGCAGTTATGAACGGGGGGTCAAAAACATTCAGTACTTC	CASSYERGVKNIQYF
TRBV29-1	medium-sized	TRBJ2-1	TRBD2	TGCAGCACGGCTATTCCGGGACTAGCGGGAGGAGCCGGGTCGGGGCAGTTCTTC	CSTAIPGLAGGAGSGQFF
TRBV24-1	medium-sized	TRBJ2-1	.	TGTGCCACCAGTGACTCTGAGGCGTACTCCTACAATGAGCAGTTCTTC	CATSDSEAYSYNEQFF
TRBV6-2/TRBV6-3	many	TRBJ1-1	.	TGTGCCAGCCTTTTGTCCTTGTCCTTGGCTGAAGCTTTCTTT	CASLLSLSLAEAFF
TRBV27	few	TRBJ1-1	.	TGTGCCAGCAGTTTCAGGGGTTCCACTGAAGCTTTCTTT	CASSFRGSTEAFF
TRBV19	many	TRBJ2-5	.	TGTGCCAGTAGTATGGACAGAGAGACCCAGTACTTC	CASSMDRETQYF
TRBV10-3	medium-sized	TRBJ2-2	.	TGTGCCATCAGTGAGCCGGGACTCCTCGGGGAGCTGTTTTTT	CAISEPGLLGELFF